These 21 T cell receptor beta chains came from one sample sequenced in a study of cytomegalovirus exposure and HLA in healthy donors. Primers included in the PCR were 60 Vbeta and 13 Jbeta primers. The table came from immunoSEQ multiplex PCR; TCRdb's copy has only in-frame clones and leaves some out. Here the sample spans about 150,000 clones, around 80% being singletons. The specimen sequenced was PBMCs. These receptors were taken from a man aged 25-40 years in good health and CMV-seronegative.

This clone was detected only once. The CDR3 region is CASSPGRPREQYF. The CDR3 DNA is TGTGCCAGCAGCCCCGGGAGGCCTCGCGAGCAGTACTTC. The genes are TRBV5-6 and TRBJ2-7; 7 nucleotides match TRBD2. Germline lookup yields CDR1 SGHDT and CDR2 YYEEEE. J lost 6 bases, V lost 4 bases, and 7 bases had no gene match. The CDR3 totals 13 residues. Looking up the rest from reference TRBV5-6 and TRBJ2-7 gives the full variable domain: DAGVTQSPTHLIKTRGQQVTLRCSPKSGHDTVSWYQQALGQGPQFIFQYYEEEERQRGNFPDRFSGHQFPNYSSELNVNALLLGDSALYLCASSPGRPREQYFGPGTRLTVT.

J is TRBJ2-4 and V is TRBV5-1, with D possibly being TRBD1 (7 bases). The V end lost 7 bases, the J end lost 10 bases, and 24 bases lay between the germline ends. This CDR3 is 15 amino acids long. Germline loops: CDR1 SGHRS, CDR2 YFSETQ. The CDR3 here is CASAPQGVRGEIQYF. Written as DNA, the CDR3 is TGCGCCAGCGCGCCTCAGGGGGTCAGGGGGGAGATTCAGTACTTC.

This clone came up once. The V gene is TRBV6-7, the J gene TRBJ2-3, with TRBD2 identical over 7 bases. TRBV6-7 is noted as an ORF with a role that remains uncertain. The V segment lost 4 bases and the J segment 4 bases; nucleotides outside the gene matches: 14. There are 17 residues in the CDR3. CDR3 sequence: CASSSGPQRECSDTQYF. As DNA, the CDR3 is TGTGCCAGCAGTTCCGGCCCCCAGCGGGAATGCTCAGATACGCAGTATTTT.

The rearrangement uses TRBV29-1 and TRBJ1-1; possible D gene TRBD1, 6 bases. CDR3 size: 14 residues. V dropped 4 bases and J dropped 0 bases, with 12 bases sitting between them. In germline, CDR1 is SQVTM, CDR2 ANQGSEA. Here the CDR3 reads CSVGGGLVNTEAFF. Written as DNA, the CDR3 is TGCAGCGTTGGGGGGGGGCTGGTGAACACTGAAGCTTTCTTT.

The chain is built from TRBV7-8 and TRBJ1-1; D is ambiguous. Germline assignment: CDR1 SGHVS and CDR2 FQNEAQ. The CDR3 consists of 13 residues. V lost 5 bases, J lost 2 bases, and 9 bases lay in between. CDR3 DNA: TGTGCCAGCAGCGCACAGTTTAACACTGAAGCTTTCTTT. This encodes CASSAQFNTEAFF.

The genes are TRBV4-1 and TRBJ2-3, with TRBD2 identical over 8 bases. This CDR3 is 15 amino acids long. The germline V gene encodes CDR1 MGHRA and CDR2 YSYEKL. V lost 4 bases, J lost 5 bases, and 8 bases stayed unmatched. The CDR3 DNA reads as TGCGCCAGCAGCCCCACAGCGGGAGTTATAGATACGCAGTATTTT. It translates to CASSPTAGVIDTQYF.

The chain couples TRBV30 to TRBJ1-5; D perhaps matches TRBD1 (6 bases). V gave up 1 base and J gave up 8 bases, with 12 bases separating them. Germline CDR1 is GTSNPN and CDR2 is SVGIG (reference sequence). The CDR3 is made up of 13 amino acids. CDR3 sequence: CAWSGKGGEPQHF. The CDR3 nucleotides read TGTGCCTGGAGTGGGAAGGGGGGGGAGCCCCAGCATTTT.

The chain combines TRBV9 with TRBJ2-3, with D uncertain. The CDR3 is 14 amino acids. V shed 0 bases and J shed 2 bases, with 7 bases lying between them. Germline values: CDR1 SGDLS, CDR2 YYNGEE. CDR3 protein: CASSVVQITDTQYF. CDR3 DNA: TGTGCCAGCAGCGTAGTTCAGATCACAGATACGCAGTATTTT.

The genes are TRBV7-2 and TRBJ2-1, with 8 bases aligning to TRBD2. Germline CDR1 SGHTA, CDR2 FQGNSA. The CDR3 has 16 residues. Trimming at V came to 5 bases and at J to 7 bases, leaving 13 bases not matched to a gene. This CDR3 is CASSLHSGTLGNEQFF. In nucleotides, the CDR3 is TGTGCCAGCAGCCTCCATAGCGGGACCCTGGGGAATGAGCAGTTCTTC.

Concerning this clone itself: A junction boundary mismatches the germline segment, possibly from a read error. This chain uses TRBV7-9 with TRBJ2-3; TRBD1 might be the D (5 bases). The CDR3 sequence is 12 residues long. Germline V lookup: CDR1 SEHNR, CDR2 FQNEAQ (reference sequence). This CDR3 is CSSSLPGDTQYF. The CDR3 DNA is TGTTCCAGCAGCCTCCCAGGGGATACGCAGTATTTT.

CDR3 nucleotide sequence: TGTGCCAGCAGCATTAGCGGGAGCGCCTACAATGAGCAGTTCTTC. Its protein is CASSISGSAYNEQFF. The V call is TRBV11-3, the J call TRBJ2-1; 9 bases line up with TRBD2. The CDR3 spans 15 residues. J was trimmed by 2 bases and V by 5 bases; bases with no gene match: 4. In germline, CDR1 is SGHNT, CDR2 YENEEA.

The chain is built from TRBV28 and TRBJ2-7, with no clear D. CDR1 MDHEN and CDR2 SYDVKM come from the germline V gene. This CDR3 is built from 14 residues. The V and J ends lost 7 bases and 2 bases respectively, with 15 bases between them. The CDR3 region has the DNA TGTGCCAGCAACCCGGTCGCGGAAACCTACGAGCAGTACTTC. As protein: CASNPVAETYEQYF.

The chain links TRBV11-2 to TRBJ1-1, with no clear D. In germline, CDR1 is SGHAT, CDR2 FQNNGV. The length of the CDR3 is 13 residues. V lost 5 bases to trimming and J lost 1 base, with 8 bases between them. CDR3 region: CASSPTENTEAFF. The CDR3 coding sequence is TGTGCCAGCAGCCCTACAGAGAACACTGAAGCTTTCTTT.

V is TRBV29-1 and J is TRBJ2-7, with 8 bases fitting TRBD2. Looked up from germline, CDR1 is SQVTM and CDR2 is ANQGSEA. V shed 7 bases and J 3 bases; nucleotides not matched to a gene: 8. CDR3 size: 13 residues. The CDR3 DNA reads as TGCAGCGCTTGGACTAGCAAAAACTACGAGCAGTACTTC. Amino acid sequence: CSAWTSKNYEQYF.

This chain connects TRBV18 to TRBJ2-6, with D uncertain. The germline CDR1 and CDR2 sequences are KGHSH and LQKENI. CDR3 size: 16 residues. Trimming took off 5 bases at V and 0 bases at J, with 11 bases between the two ends. CDR3 sequence: CASSGSSNSGANVLTF. The CDR3 nucleotides read TGTGCCAGCTCAGGCAGTTCCAACTCTGGGGCCAACGTCCTGACTTTC.

The chain joins TRBV28 to TRBJ1-5; TRBD1 might be the D (5 bases). V shed 8 bases and J shed 3 bases, with 14 bases lying between them. The CDR3 extends over 14 amino acids. CDR1 and CDR2 from the germline V gene are MDHEN and SYDVKM. The CDR3 spells CASYSPGNNQPQHF. The CDR3 DNA reads TGTGCCAGCTATTCTCCAGGGAACAATCAGCCCCAGCATTTT.

The chain couples TRBV27 to TRBJ1-4, with TRBD1 matching over 10 bases. Germline assignment: CDR1 MNHEY and CDR2 SMNVEV (reference sequence). Germline trimming cut 7 bases from V and 7 bases from J; bases unmatched to any gene: 3. CDR3 length: 13 amino acids. The CDR3 sequence: CASKRQGAEKLFF. The DNA for the CDR3 is TGTGCCAGCAAGCGACAGGGGGCTGAAAAACTGTTTTTT.

This chain uses TRBV25-1 with TRBJ2-2; D is possibly TRBD2 (5 bases). Trimming stripped 0 bases from V and 5 bases from J, with 7 bases between. CDR3 length equals 14 residues. Germline V gene lookup returns CDR1 MGHDK and CDR2 SYGVNS. CDR3 sequence (DNA): TGTGCCAGCAGTGAATATCGGGAAACCGGGGAGCTGTTTTTT. This encodes CASSEYRETGELFF.

The chain carries TRBV6-6 and TRBJ2-2, with 8 bases identical to TRBD1. J was trimmed by 3 bases and V by 3 bases; bases with no gene match: 6. From germline, CDR1 is MNHNY and CDR2 SVGAGI (reference sequence). The CDR3 runs 16 residues. CDR3 coding DNA: TGTGCCAGCAGTTATTCCGGACAGGGATACACCGGGGAGCTGTTTTTT. Translation gives CASSYSGQGYTGELFF.

This chain links TRBV5-1 with TRBJ2-7; TRBD2 aligns across 8 bases. Germline V gene sequence: CDR1 SGHRS, CDR2 YFSETQ. The CDR3 totals 16 residues. V was clipped by 0 bases and J by 2 bases; unmatched bases: 7. CDR3 DNA: TGCGCCAGCAGCTTGGTACGGCGGGAGGACCCCTACGAGCAGTACTTC. Amino acids: CASSLVRREDPYEQYF.

This clone was detected once. V and J are TRBV5-4 and TRBJ1-1, with 7 bases aligning to TRBD1. With V trimmed by 0 bases and J by 10 bases, 6 bases remained unmatched. The germline V gene encodes CDR1 SGHNT and CDR2 YYREEE (reference sequence). The CDR3 totals 13 residues. This CDR3 reads CASSLDDRAGAFF. CDR3 in DNA: TGTGCCAGCAGCTTGGACGACAGGGCTGGAGCTTTCTTT. The whole variable domain, filled in from reference TRBV5-4 and TRBJ1-1, reads ETGVTQSPTHLIKTRGQQVTLRCSSQSGHNTVSWYQQALGQGPQFIFQYYREEENGRGNFPPRFSGLQFPNYSSELNVNALELDDSALYLCASSLDDRAGAFFGQGTRLTVV.